The clone carrying this TCR beta chain appeared many times. The data were taken from a study of T cells in Graves' hyperthyroidism and ophthalmopathy. Overall study: Peripheral blood was secured at the point of initial diagnosis, before any treatment.

Absence of ophthalmopathy progression within 18 months defined stable Graves' hyperthyroidism. Patients were excluded for uncontrolled infection, other autoimmune disease, pregnancy or lactation. The germline gives CDR1 SNHLY, CDR2 FYNNEI. V was trimmed by 4 bases and J by 4 bases, leaving 10 bases between them. The CDR3 has 13 residues. TCR beta CDR3 region amplification was performed from RNA transcripts. Carried out on the TCR CDR3, a first-round RT-PCR used the HTBI primer set. A single record per CDR3 protein comes from TCRdb applying MiXCR to the multiplex PCR reads. The sample has under 350,000 distinct CDR3 sequences; 18% are singletons.

This receptor was identified in a woman in her 50s with Graves' hyperthyroidism. What was sequenced was blood. The chain combines TRBV2 with TRBJ2-5; D is possibly TRBD2 (5 bases). The CDR3 region is CASSGGVGETQYF. CDR3 DNA sequence: TGTGCCAGCAGTGGGGGAGTGGGAGAGACCCAGTACTTC.